This T cell receptor beta chain was identified in a study of T cell responses to AZD1222 COVID-19 vaccine. Findings of the study overall: After two AZD1222 doses, spike-specific TCR breadth and depth rose versus day 0.

The protocol was immunoSEQ multiplex PCR, while the TCRdb copy is restricted to in-frame clones and leaves out a portion. The sample lists 110,000 to 150,000 clones, approximately 91% occurring once. With respect to this clone: Its antigen is still unknown.

Germline V gene sequence: CDR1 SGHKS, CDR2 YYEKEE (reference sequence). Trimming stripped 7 bases from V and 6 bases from J, with 13 bases between. The CDR3 consists of 12 residues. The receptor's source is an adult who received the AZD1222 COVID-19 vaccine. The chain recombines TRBV5-5 with TRBJ1-2; D perhaps matches TRBD1 (5 bases). Sequencing used peripheral blood, obtained 28 days after the second AZD1222 dose. CDR3 loop: CASGAGTDGYTF. The CDR3 DNA follows: TGTGCCAGCGGCGCAGGGACGGATGGCTACACCTTC. The full variable domain, with the rest looked up from reference TRBV5-5 and TRBJ1-2, is DAGVTQSPTHLIKTRGQQVTLRCSPISGHKSVSWYQQVLGQGPQFIFQYYEKEERGRGNFPDRFSARQFPNYSSELNVNALLLGDSALYLCASGAGTDGYTFGSGTRLTVV.